Listed below are T cell receptor beta chains from one sample, sequenced in a study of regulatory T cells in long-lasting Graves disease. TCRdb fed the multiplex PCR reads into MiXCR, producing one record per CDR3 protein. Of roughly 400,000 distinct CDR3 sequences listed, over 20% are singletons. The sample here was peripheral blood mononuclear cells (PBMCs), taken when the disease was refractory, from a patient treated with antithyroid drugs. These receptors came from a female donor with Graves disease. CDR3s include the opening cysteine and the closing phenylalanine or tryptophan. D genes are given only for firm matches. Clone size, where shown, is once, few, many, or a class for clones that have expanded.

j_call	d_call	v_call	clone_size	cdr3_aa	cdr3_nt
TRBJ2-7	NA	TRBV12-3/TRBV12-4	many	CASSPENSYEQYF	TGTGCCAGCAGCCCGGAAAATTCATACGAGCAGTACTTC
TRBJ2-7	NA	TRBV11-2	NA	CASSPHLGPSVSYEQYF	TGTGCCAGCAGCCCCCACTTGGGTCCTAGCGTCTCCTACGAGCAGTACTTC
TRBJ1-5	NA	TRBV2	many	CASRGTASNQPQHF	TGTGCCAGCAGGGGGACGGCTAGCAATCAGCCCCAGCATTTT
TRBJ1-5	NA	TRBV7-2	many	CASSLGSGTRSNQPQHF	TGTGCCAGCAGCTTAGGCTCCGGGACAAGGAGCAATCAGCCCCAGCATTTT
TRBJ2-7	NA	TRBV29-1	NA	CSVYIPGLVGAYEQYF	TGCAGCGTTTATATCCCCGGGCTAGTGGGAGCCTACGAGCAGTACTTC
TRBJ2-1	TRBD2	TRBV12-3/TRBV12-4	NA	CASSFLTGGSYNEQFF	TGTGCCAGCAGTTTTTTGACGGGAGGTTCCTACAATGAGCAGTTCTTC
TRBJ2-2	TRBD2	TRBV10-3	NA	CAISDRSGSAGELFF	TGTGCCATCAGTGATCGCAGCGGGAGTGCCGGGGAGCTGTTTTTT
TRBJ2-5	TRBD2	TRBV7-9	few	CASSFGGTSGRVMRETQYF	TGTGCCAGCAGCTTCGGTGGAACTAGCGGGAGGGTTATGAGAGAGACCCAGTACTTC
TRBJ2-5	TRBD1	TRBV28	NA	CASRTPGQGMETQYF	TGTGCCAGCAGAACCCCGGGACAGGGGATGGAGACCCAGTACTTC
TRBJ2-2	TRBD1	TRBV28	many	CASSPTGLGTGELFF	TGTGCCAGCAGTCCGACAGGGTTGGGCACCGGGGAGCTGTTTTTT
TRBJ2-5	TRBD1	TRBV2	many	CASVGQGAETQYF	TGTGCCAGCGTGGGACAGGGGGCCGAGACCCAGTACTTC
TRBJ1-5	NA	TRBV27	many	CASSLVSNQPQHF	TGTGCCAGCAGCCTAGTTAGCAATCAGCCCCAGCATTTT
TRBJ2-7	TRBD1	TRBV28	many	CASSSAGTGLYEQYF	TGTGCCAGCAGTTCGGCCGGGACAGGGCTCTACGAGCAGTACTTC
TRBJ2-1	NA	TRBV24-1	NA	CATSRDAYNEQFF	TGTGCCACCAGCCGGGACGCTTACAATGAGCAGTTCTTC
TRBJ2-6	NA	TRBV28	many	CASSLGAGSGANVLTF	TGTGCCAGCAGTTTAGGTGCGGGCTCTGGGGCCAACGTCCTGACTTTC
TRBJ1-3	NA	TRBV27	few	CASSFRGVAGNTIYF	TGTGCCAGCAGTTTTCGGGGTGTCGCTGGAAACACCATATATTTT
TRBJ1-2	NA	TRBV14	NA	CASSPPAGGNYGYTF	TGTGCCAGCAGCCCCCCAGCAGGTGGGAACTATGGCTACACCTTC
TRBJ2-5	NA	TRBV24-1	many	CATAAGAIETQYF	TGTGCCACTGCCGCCGGAGCAATAGAGACCCAGTACTTC
TRBJ1-1	NA	TRBV20-1	NA	CSARINGANTEAFF	TGCAGTGCTAGAATTAACGGGGCGAACACTGAAGCTTTCTTT
TRBJ1-2	NA	TRBV7-9	many	CASSLTQGFRGYTF	TGTGCCAGCAGCTTGACCCAGGGGTTCCGTGGCTACACCTTC
TRBJ2-7	NA	TRBV7-9	few	CASRPLGTTNSYEQYF	TGTGCCAGCAGACCACTAGGGACAACGAATTCCTACGAGCAGTACTTC
TRBJ1-5	TRBD1	TRBV2	many	CASRPDRGSNQPQHF	TGTGCCAGCAGACCCGACAGGGGCAGCAATCAGCCCCAGCATTTT
TRBJ2-1	NA	TRBV7-7	few	CASSLSDSDNEQFF	TGTGCTAGCAGCTTATCGGACAGTGACAATGAGCAGTTCTTC
TRBJ2-7	TRBD2	TRBV29-1	few	CSVESREFGYEQYF	TGCAGCGTTGAATCGCGGGAGTTCGGCTACGAGCAGTACTTC
TRBJ2-7	NA	TRBV10-2	few	CASRIDPGMNYEQYF	TGCGCCAGCAGGATAGACCCTGGAATGAACTACGAGCAGTACTTC
TRBJ1-5	TRBD1	TRBV6-1	many	CASEPGQGYQPQHF	TGTGCCAGCGAACCGGGACAGGGGTATCAGCCCCAGCATTTT
TRBJ1-2	NA	TRBV12-3/TRBV12-4	many	CASSLGHERDGYTF	TGTGCCAGCAGTTTGGGTCATGAAAGGGACGGCTACACCTTC
TRBJ2-2	NA	TRBV4-1	few	CASSQDRPTGYTGELFF	TGCGCCAGCAGCCAAGATAGACCCACAGGGTACACCGGGGAGCTGTTTTTT
TRBJ2-5	NA	TRBV28	NA	CASSWTQGIGETQYF	TGTGCCAGCAGTTGGACACAGGGAATTGGGGAGACCCAGTACTTC
TRBJ2-6	NA	TRBV28	many	CASSFGRSGANVLTF	TGTGCCAGCAGTTTCGGCCGCTCTGGGGCCAACGTCCTGACTTTC
TRBJ2-7	TRBD2	TRBV5-1	few	CASSNGTSGTGEQYF	TGCGCCAGCAGCAACGGGACTAGCGGTACAGGAGAGCAGTACTTC
TRBJ1-1	TRBD1	TRBV19	few	CASRKPGQGVNTEAFF	TGTGCCAGTAGGAAGCCGGGACAGGGAGTAAACACTGAAGCTTTCTTT
TRBJ2-2	NA	TRBV6-1	NA	CASGADRPTNTGELFF	TGTGCCAGCGGGGCGGACAGACCTACTAACACCGGGGAGCTGTTTTTT
TRBJ1-3	TRBD1	TRBV12-3/TRBV12-4	many	CASSSGGGGGNTIYF	TGTGCCAGCAGCTCAGGGGGGGGCGGTGGAAACACCATATATTTT
TRBJ2-2	NA	TRBV5-1	few	CASSSPQFGELFF	TGCGCCAGCAGTTCCCCCCAGTTCGGGGAGCTGTTTTTT
TRBJ2-2	TRBD1	TRBV27	few	CASSGLGQGRTGELFF	TGTGCCAGCAGTGGGCTGGGACAGGGTAGGACCGGGGAGCTGTTTTTT
TRBJ1-1	NA	TRBV2	few	CASSEWQGKKSTEAFF	TGTGCCAGCAGTGAGTGGCAGGGGAAAAAGTCCACTGAAGCTTTCTTT
TRBJ2-1	NA	TRBV11-3	few	CASSFASGPYNEQFF	TGTGCCAGCAGCTTTGCCAGCGGCCCTTACAATGAGCAGTTCTTC
TRBJ2-7	TRBD2	TRBV7-9	many	CASSETSGRNYHEQYF	TGTGCCAGCAGCGAGACAAGCGGGAGGAATTACCACGAGCAGTACTTC
TRBJ2-5	TRBD2	TRBV20-1	few	CSAGPTSGSSQSTQYF	TGCAGTGCCGGGCCGACTAGCGGGAGTTCCCAGTCAACCCAGTACTTC
TRBJ2-5	NA	TRBV5-1	few	CATATGFGQETQYF	TGCGCCACCGCGACAGGTTTTGGGCAAGAGACCCAGTACTTC
TRBJ2-2	NA	TRBV5-1	many	CASNLVGGPTGELFF	TGCGCCAGCAACCTGGTTGGGGGGCCAACCGGGGAGCTGTTTTTT
TRBJ1-3	NA	TRBV12-3/TRBV12-4	many	CASSFRTEGKESSGNTIYF	TGTGCCAGCAGTTTTAGGACAGAAGGAAAGGAGAGCTCTGGAAACACCATATATTTT
TRBJ2-5	NA	TRBV13	many	CASSLAHSYQETQYF	TGTGCCAGCAGCTTAGCCCACAGCTACCAAGAGACCCAGTACTTC
TRBJ2-3	TRBD2	TRBV29-1	NA	CSVESGAGEDTQYF	TGCAGCGTTGAATCGGGAGCGGGAGAAGATACGCAGTATTTT
TRBJ1-1	NA	TRBV11-1	many	CASSLGDGNTEAFF	TGTGCCAGCAGCTTGGGGGACGGGAACACTGAAGCTTTCTTT
TRBJ2-5	TRBD1	TRBV7-8	many	CASSRPGQVRETQYF	TGTGCCAGCAGCCGACCCGGACAGGTCAGGGAGACCCAGTACTTC
TRBJ2-7	TRBD1	TRBV10-1	many	CASSDSGQAHEQYF	TGCGCCAGCAGTGATTCGGGACAGGCCCACGAGCAGTACTTC
TRBJ1-5	NA	TRBV2	many	CASSEIDPNQPQHF	TGTGCCAGCAGTGAAATAGATCCAAATCAGCCCCAGCATTTT
TRBJ2-1	NA	TRBV20-1	NA	CSARGEGRVSEQFF	TGCAGTGCTAGAGGGGAAGGACGCGTGAGTGAGCAGTTCTTC
TRBJ1-1	NA	TRBV5-1	NA	CASSLGARGGNTEAFF	TGCGCCAGCAGCTTGGGGGCTCGGGGGGGGAACACTGAAGCTTTCTTT
TRBJ2-5	NA	TRBV7-9	many	CASSPPPIQETQYF	TGTGCCAGCAGCCCCCCCCCGATCCAAGAGACCCAGTACTTC